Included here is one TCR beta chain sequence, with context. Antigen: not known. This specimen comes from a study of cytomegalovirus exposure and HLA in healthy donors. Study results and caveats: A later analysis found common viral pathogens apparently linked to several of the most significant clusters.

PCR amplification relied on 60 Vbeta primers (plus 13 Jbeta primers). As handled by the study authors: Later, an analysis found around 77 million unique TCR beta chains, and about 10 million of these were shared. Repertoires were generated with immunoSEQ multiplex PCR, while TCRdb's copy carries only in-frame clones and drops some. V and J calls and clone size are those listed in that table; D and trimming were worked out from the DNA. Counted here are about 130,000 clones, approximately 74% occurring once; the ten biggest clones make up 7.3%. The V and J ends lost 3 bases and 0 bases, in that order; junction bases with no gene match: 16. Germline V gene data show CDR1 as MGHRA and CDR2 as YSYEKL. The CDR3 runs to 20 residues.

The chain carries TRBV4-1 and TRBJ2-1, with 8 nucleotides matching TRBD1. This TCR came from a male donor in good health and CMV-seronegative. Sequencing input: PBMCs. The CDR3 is CASSHPRTGHGDDSYNEQFF. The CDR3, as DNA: TGCGCCAGCAGCCATCCACGGACAGGGCACGGGGACGACTCCTACAATGAGCAGTTCTTC.